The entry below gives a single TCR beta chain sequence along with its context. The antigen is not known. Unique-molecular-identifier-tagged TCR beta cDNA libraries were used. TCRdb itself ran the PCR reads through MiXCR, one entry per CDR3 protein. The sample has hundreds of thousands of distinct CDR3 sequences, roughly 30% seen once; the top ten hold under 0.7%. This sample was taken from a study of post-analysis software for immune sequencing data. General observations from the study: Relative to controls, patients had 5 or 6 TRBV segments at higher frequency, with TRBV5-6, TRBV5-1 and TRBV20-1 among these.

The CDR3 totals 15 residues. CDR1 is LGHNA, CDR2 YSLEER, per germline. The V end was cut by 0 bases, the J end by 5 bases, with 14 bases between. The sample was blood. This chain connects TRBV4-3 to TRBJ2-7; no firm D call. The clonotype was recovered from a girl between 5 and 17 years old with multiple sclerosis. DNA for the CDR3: TGCGCCAGCAGCCAAGATTTTCCCCTTATCCACGAGCAGTACTTC. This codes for CASSQDFPLIHEQYF.